This is a list of T cell receptor beta chains from one sample in a study of vaccination and CD4 T cells after COVID-19. TCRdb itself ran the PCR reads through MiXCR, one entry per CDR3 protein. The repertoire holds under 20,000 distinct CDR3 sequences, with over 35% as singletons. For these TCRs, the target antigens are not known. This specimen was CD4+ T cells from blood, cultured in vitro, taken about 7 months after SARS-CoV-2 vaccination. These receptors were taken from a human donor who had recovered from COVID-19. CDR3s include the opening cysteine and the closing phenylalanine or tryptophan.

V,CDR3
TRBV19,CASSVHGETQYF
TRBV11-2,CASTTNRQAVNYEQYF
TRBV11-1,CASSVGHQETQYF
TRBV27,CASRTTGGRSYNEQFF
TRBV7-2,CASSLTGYEQYF
TRBV7-7,CASSQQAGTEAFF
TRBV7-8,CASSLAVGNTEAFF
TRBV20-1,CGGAVGRGNEQFF
TRBV15,CATSREPTDTQYF
TRBV2,CASSVIRDWDQYF
TRBV6-1,CASSELAGGLTYNEQFF
TRBV20-1,CNARDPSRFTEAFF
TRBV27,CASSRRDRGGTDTQYF
TRBV7-2,CASSAQSAGRGQETQYF
TRBV6-2/TRBV6-3,CASSYGTSGNNEQFF
TRBV20-1,CSARDPASGLLSYEQYF
TRBV6-1,CASREQRTIYF
TRBV20-1,CSADRSGTDTQYF
TRBV6-1,CASRTHHNEKLFF
TRBV7-2,CASSPGAETQYF
TRBV20-1,CSANPGQGARWTEAFF
TRBV20-1,CSASNRLADTYEQYF
TRBV6-1,CASMGRGGGDTQYF
TRBV19,CASSPSEGARETQYF
TRBV20-1,CSARDARLGDHTQYF
TRBV5-1,CASSFDGTSGTEAFF
TRBV7-2,CASSLVAGLLNEQFF
TRBV7-2,CASSLSVNYNEQFF
TRBV7-3,CASSALGTGGGVQETQYF
TRBV30,CAWMPFPGAGYTF
TRBV7-3,CASSTGTGNTIYF
TRBV27,CASKGLAGRGSYNEQFF
TRBV2,CASSERAFSDTEAFF
TRBV28,CASSLYATYEQYF
TRBV20-1,CSASNSGQGETQYF
TRBV28,CASLPQGTYNEQFF
TRBV7-2,CASSFRSGPSYEQYF
TRBV6-1,CASNRSPRGGGETQYF
TRBV7-2,CASSLRQVGNTGELFF
TRBV6-2/TRBV6-3,CASKERRWRMGETQYF
TRBV14,CASSHFIKRERGSYEQYF
TRBV7-6,CASSLGLATYNEQFF
TRBV5-5,CASSLVGTGNYGYTF
TRBV6-1,CASSESTDTQYF
TRBV28,CASSLRWGVSYEQYF
TRBV11-1,CASSRRMSSYNSPLHF
TRBV7-9,CASSRQGETEAFF
TRBV5-4,CASSLGDRGSPLHF
TRBV20-1,CSARHRLPATDSPLHF
TRBV20-1,CSAMHGKGTGELFF